This TCR beta chain was profiled in a study of beta chain features in type 1 diabetes. Study details: Sorted cells examined across all samples numbered 95 million to 120 million. Points from the study as a whole: PCR might favor shorter templates, but any such skew would affect patients and controls equally. Healthy donors had naive, central memory and Treg TCRB repertoires that appeared less similar than those seen among patients. Among all four CD4+ subsets, Type 1 diabetes patients had TCRB CDR3s that were moderately but significantly shorter.

Per the germline V gene, CDR1 is SEHNR and CDR2 is FQNEAQ (reference sequence). Trimming stripped 8 bases from V and 2 bases from J, with 5 bases between. This CDR3 region has 11 residues. This clone was counted a few times. The antigen is not known. The entirety of the isolated RNA underwent reverse transcription, so expressed TCRB transcripts were sequenced. Repertoires were generated with immunoSEQ multiplex PCR, while TCRdb's copy carries only in-frame clones and drops some. The sample contains 150,000 to 180,000 clones, 11% of which appear only once. The rearrangement joins TRBV7-9 to TRBJ2-3, with D uncertain. The specimen sequenced was central memory CD4+ T cells from blood. The clonotype was recovered from a man aged 18 to 29 in good health. CDR3 in DNA: TGTGCCAGCCAGGCCACAGATACGCAGTATTTT. This translates into CASQATDTQYF.